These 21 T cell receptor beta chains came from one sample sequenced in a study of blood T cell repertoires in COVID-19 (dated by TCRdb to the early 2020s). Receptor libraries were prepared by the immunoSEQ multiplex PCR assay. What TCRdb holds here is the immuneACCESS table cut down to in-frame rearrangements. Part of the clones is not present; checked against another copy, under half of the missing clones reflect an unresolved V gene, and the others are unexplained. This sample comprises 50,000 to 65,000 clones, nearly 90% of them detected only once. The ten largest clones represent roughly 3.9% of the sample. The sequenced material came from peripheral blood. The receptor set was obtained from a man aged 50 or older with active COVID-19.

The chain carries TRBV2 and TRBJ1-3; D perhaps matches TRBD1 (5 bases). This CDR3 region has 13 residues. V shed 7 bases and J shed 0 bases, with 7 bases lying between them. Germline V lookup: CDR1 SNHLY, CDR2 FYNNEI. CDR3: CASNRLSGNTIYF. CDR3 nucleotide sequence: TGTGCCAGCAACAGGCTCTCTGGAAACACCATATATTTT.

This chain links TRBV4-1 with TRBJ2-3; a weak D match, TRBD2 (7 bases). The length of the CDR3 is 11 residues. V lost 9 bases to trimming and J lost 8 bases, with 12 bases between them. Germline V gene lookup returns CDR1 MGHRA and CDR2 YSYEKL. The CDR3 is CASSRGATQYF. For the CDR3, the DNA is TGCGCCAGTTCACGGGGGGCTACGCAGTATTTT.

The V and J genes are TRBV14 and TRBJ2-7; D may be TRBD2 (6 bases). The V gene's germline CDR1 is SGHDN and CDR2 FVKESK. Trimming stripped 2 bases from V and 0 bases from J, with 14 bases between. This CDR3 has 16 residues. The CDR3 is CASSQSKGTGSYEQYF. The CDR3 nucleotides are TGTGCCAGCAGCCAAAGTAAAGGGACTGGCTCCTACGAGCAGTACTTC. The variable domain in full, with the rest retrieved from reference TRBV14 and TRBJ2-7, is EAGVTQFPSHSVIEKGQTVTLRCDPISGHDNLYWYRRVMGKEIKFLLHFVKESKQDESGMPNNRFLAERTGGTYSTLKVQPAELEDSGVYFCASSQSKGTGSYEQYFGPGTRLTVT.

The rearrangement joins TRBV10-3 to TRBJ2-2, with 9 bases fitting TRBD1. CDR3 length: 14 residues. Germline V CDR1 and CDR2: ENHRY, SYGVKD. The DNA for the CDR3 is TGTGCGACCACAGGGGGCTTGAACACCGGGGAGCTGTTTTTT. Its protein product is CATTGGLNTGELFF.

CDR3: CALGDSTGSNGYTF. CDR3 DNA: TGTGCCTTGGGGGACTCGACAGGGAGTAATGGCTACACCTTC. The chain combines TRBV30 with TRBJ1-2, with 7 bases matching TRBD1. V lost 7 bases, J lost 6 bases, and 14 bases stayed unmatched. This CDR3 has 14 amino acids. The V gene's germline CDR1 is GTSNPN and CDR2 SVGIG (reference sequence).

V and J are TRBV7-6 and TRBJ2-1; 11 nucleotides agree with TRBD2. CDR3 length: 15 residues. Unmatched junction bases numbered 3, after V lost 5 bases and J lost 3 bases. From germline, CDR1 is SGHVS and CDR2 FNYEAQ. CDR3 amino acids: CASSALAGGYNEQFF. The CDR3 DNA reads TGTGCCAGCAGCGCCCTAGCGGGGGGCTACAATGAGCAGTTCTTC.

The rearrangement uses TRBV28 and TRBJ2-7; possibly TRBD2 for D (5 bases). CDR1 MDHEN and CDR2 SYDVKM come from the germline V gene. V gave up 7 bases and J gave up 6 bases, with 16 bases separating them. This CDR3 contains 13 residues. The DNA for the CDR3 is TGTGCCAGCACCTTGGACCCTCGGGGCGAGCAGTACTTC. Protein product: CASTLDPRGEQYF.

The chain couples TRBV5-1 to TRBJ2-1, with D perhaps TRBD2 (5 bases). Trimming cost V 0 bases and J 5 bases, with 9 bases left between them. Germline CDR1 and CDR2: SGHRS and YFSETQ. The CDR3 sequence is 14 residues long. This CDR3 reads CASSLVTGNNEQFF. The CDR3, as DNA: TGCGCCAGCAGCTTGGTGACGGGGAACAATGAGCAGTTCTTC.

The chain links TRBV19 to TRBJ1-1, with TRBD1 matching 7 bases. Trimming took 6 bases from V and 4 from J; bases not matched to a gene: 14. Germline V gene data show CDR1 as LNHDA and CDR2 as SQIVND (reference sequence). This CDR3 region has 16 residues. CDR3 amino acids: CASSLGTVVLGTEAFF. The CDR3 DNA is TGTGCCAGTAGCTTAGGGACAGTAGTTTTGGGCACTGAAGCTTTCTTT.

The CDR3 is CASSQVNPGYLFSGGKNIQYF. CDR3 nucleotide sequence: TGTGCCAGCAGCCAAGTTAACCCGGGTTACTTGTTCAGCGGGGGAAAAAACATTCAGTACTTC. V gene TRBV3-1 (or the pseudogene TRBV3-2) combines with J gene TRBJ2-4; TRBD2 agrees at 8 bases. Germline V gene lookup returns CDR1 LGHDT and CDR2 YNNKEL (reference sequence). This CDR3 contains 21 residues. The V gene end was trimmed by 1 base and the J gene end by 4 bases; junction bases not matched to a gene: 21.

CDR3: CASSYFKGMYGYTF. The CDR3 DNA reads TGCGCCAGCAGTTACTTTAAGGGGATGTATGGCTACACCTTC. This chain links TRBV4-1 with TRBJ1-2, with a possible D match to TRBD1 (5 bases). Germline V lookup: CDR1 MGHRA, CDR2 YSYEKL. The ends were cut back, 6 bases at V and 5 bases at J, with 16 bases in the middle. There are 14 residues in the CDR3.

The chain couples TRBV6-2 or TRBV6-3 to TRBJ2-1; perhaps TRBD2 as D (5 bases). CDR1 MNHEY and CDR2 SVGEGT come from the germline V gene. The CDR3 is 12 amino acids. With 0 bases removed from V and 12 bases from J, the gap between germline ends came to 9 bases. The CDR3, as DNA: TGTGCCAGCAGTTACTCGCCCAGCGGGCAGTTCTTC. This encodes CASSYSPSGQFF.

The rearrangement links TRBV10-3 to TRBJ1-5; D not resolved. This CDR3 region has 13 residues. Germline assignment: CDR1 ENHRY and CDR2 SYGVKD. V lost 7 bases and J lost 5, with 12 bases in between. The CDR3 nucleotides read TGTGCCATCACAGGAGGGTTGGATCAGCCCCAGCATTTT. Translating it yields CAITGGLDQPQHF.

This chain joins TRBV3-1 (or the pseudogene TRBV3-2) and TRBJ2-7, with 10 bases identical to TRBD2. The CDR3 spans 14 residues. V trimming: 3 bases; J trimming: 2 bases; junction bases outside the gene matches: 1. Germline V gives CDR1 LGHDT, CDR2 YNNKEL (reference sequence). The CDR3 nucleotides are TGTGCCAGCAGCCATCTAGCGGGGGCCTACGAGCAGTACTTC. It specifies CASSHLAGAYEQYF.

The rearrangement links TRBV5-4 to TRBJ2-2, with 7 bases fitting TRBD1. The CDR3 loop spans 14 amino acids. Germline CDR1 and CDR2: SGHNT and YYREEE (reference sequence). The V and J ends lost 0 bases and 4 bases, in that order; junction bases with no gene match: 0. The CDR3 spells CASSLDRGTGELFF. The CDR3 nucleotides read TGTGCCAGCAGCTTGGACAGGGGCACCGGGGAGCTGTTTTTT.

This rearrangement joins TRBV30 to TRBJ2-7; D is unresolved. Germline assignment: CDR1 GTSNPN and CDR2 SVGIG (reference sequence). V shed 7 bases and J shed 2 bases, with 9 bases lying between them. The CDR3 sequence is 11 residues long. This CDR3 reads CAYTETYEQYF. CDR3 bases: TGTGCCTATACAGAGACCTACGAGCAGTACTTC. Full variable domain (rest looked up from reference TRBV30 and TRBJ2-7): SQTIHQWPATLVQPVGSPLSLECTVEGTSNPNLYWYRQAAGRGLQLLFYSVGIGQISSEVPQNLSASRPQDRQFILSSKKLLLSDSGFYLCAYTETYEQYFGPGTRLTVT.

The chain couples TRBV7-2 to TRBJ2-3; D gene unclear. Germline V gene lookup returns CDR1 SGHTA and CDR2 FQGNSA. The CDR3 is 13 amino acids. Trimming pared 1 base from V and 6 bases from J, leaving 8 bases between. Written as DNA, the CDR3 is TGTGCCAGCAGCTTAGTCACGCGCGATACGCAGTATTTT. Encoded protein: CASSLVTRDTQYF.

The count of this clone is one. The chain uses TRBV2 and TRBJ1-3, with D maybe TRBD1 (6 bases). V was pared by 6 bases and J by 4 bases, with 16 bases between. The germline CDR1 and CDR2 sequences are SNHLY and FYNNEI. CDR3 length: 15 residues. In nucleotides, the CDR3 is TGTGCCAGCAGGCGGGGGCCCCAGTCCGGAAACACCATATATTTT. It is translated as CASRRGPQSGNTIYF.

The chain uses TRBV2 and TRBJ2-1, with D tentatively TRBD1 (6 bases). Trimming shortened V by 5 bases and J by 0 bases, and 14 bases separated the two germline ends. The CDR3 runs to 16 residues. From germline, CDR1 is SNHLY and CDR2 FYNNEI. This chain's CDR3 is CASSRQAHNSYNEQFF. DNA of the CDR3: TGTGCCAGCAGTCGACAGGCTCACAACTCCTACAATGAGCAGTTCTTC.

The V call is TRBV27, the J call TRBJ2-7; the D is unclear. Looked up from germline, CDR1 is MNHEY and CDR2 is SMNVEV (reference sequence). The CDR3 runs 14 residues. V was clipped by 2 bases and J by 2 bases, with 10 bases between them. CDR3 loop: CASSLRVTAYEQYF. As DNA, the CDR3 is TGTGCCAGCAGTTTACGGGTGACGGCCTACGAGCAGTACTTC.

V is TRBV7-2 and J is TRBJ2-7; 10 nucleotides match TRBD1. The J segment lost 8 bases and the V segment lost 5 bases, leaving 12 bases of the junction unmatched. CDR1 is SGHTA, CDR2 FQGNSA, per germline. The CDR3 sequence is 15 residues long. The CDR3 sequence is CASSKSGTGVFKQYF. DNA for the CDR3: TGTGCCAGCAGCAAATCCGGGACAGGGGTTTTCAAGCAGTACTTC.